This TCR beta chain was captured by sequencing in a study of cytomegalovirus exposure and HLA in healthy donors. Study-wide findings and caveats: A later analysis, which compared TCR beta chains of equal frequency, found the HLA-associated ones more clonally expanded.

60 Vbeta and 13 Jbeta primers were used in PCR. Only in-frame clones appear in the TCRdb table, and some are missing; sequencing was by immunoSEQ multiplex PCR. The data contain about 67,000 clones, just under 80% of them singletons. Looked up from germline, CDR1 is MNHEY and CDR2 is SVGAGI. The CDR3 runs to 13 residues. The V gene lost 8 bases and the J gene lost 5 bases, with 13 bases spanning the gap. A remark on this clone: Its antigen is unknown.

This sequence joins TRBV6-5 and TRBJ2-1, with D perhaps TRBD1 (7 bases). This clonotype was obtained from a woman younger than 45 in good health and CMV-seronegative. Source material: PBMCs. The CDR3, as DNA: TGTGCCAGCGGACTAACAGGGGACAATGAGCAGTTCTTC. This encodes CASGLTGDNEQFF.